These T cell receptor beta chains were read from a single sample in a study of tissue T cells after allogeneic stem cell transplantation. Repertoires were generated with immunoSEQ multiplex PCR, while TCRdb's copy carries only in-frame clones and drops some. The data contain over 25,000 clones, less than 90% of them singletons. Here the sequenced sample was blood, taken before transplantation. These receptors were collected from a woman between 18 and 50 years old who later had graft-versus-host disease after an allogeneic stem cell transplant. CDR3s include the opening cysteine and the closing phenylalanine or tryptophan. Each record gives: J gene, V gene, clone size, D gene, CDR3 DNA, CDR3 protein. The D gene is left open where the match is weak. Size values are once, few and many counts, or a class for expanded clones, and some rows have none.

>TRBJ2-2|TRBV15|.|.
TGTGCCACCAGCAGAGCTCCTGGGACTTCGAACACCGGGGAGCTGTTTTTT
CATSRAPGTSNTGELFF
>TRBJ2-3|TRBV15|.|TRBD1
TGTGCCACCAGCAGAGACGGGACAGGGGGAGAAGATACGCAGTATTTT
CATSRDGTGGEDTQYF
>TRBJ1-1|TRBV21-1|.|.
TGTGCCAGCAGCAAAAGGACGGGTGAAGCTTTCTTT
CASSKRTGEAFF
>TRBJ2-3|TRBV12-5|.|TRBD2
TGTGCTAGTGGCCATGGACTAGGCGATACGCAGTATTTT
CASGHGLGDTQYF
>TRBJ2-5|TRBV11-2|.|.
TGTGCCAGCAGCTCCCTAACTAAAAGGCAGACCCAGTACTTC
CASSSLTKRQTQYF
>TRBJ1-2|TRBV7-2|.|TRBD1
TGTGCCAGCAGCATCAACAGGGGTCTTAGGGATGGCTACACCTTC
CASSINRGLRDGYTF
>TRBJ1-4|TRBV14|.|.
TGTGCCAGCAGCCAAGGGTGGAAACTGTTTTTT
CASSQGWKLFF
>TRBJ1-1|TRBV27|.|.
TGTGCCAGCAGTTTATTCCTCGGGGGGTCGAACACTGAAGCTTTCTTT
CASSLFLGGSNTEAFF
>TRBJ1-1|TRBV28|.|.
TGTGCCAGCAGTGTGGCGCTTCTTGAAGCTTTCTTT
CASSVALLEAFF
>TRBJ2-3|TRBV6-2/TRBV6-3|.|TRBD2
TGTGCCAGCAGTTACGGGACTAGCGGGGGCGCAGATACGCAGTATTTT
CASSYGTSGGADTQYF
>TRBJ1-1|TRBV3-1/TRBV3-2|.|.
TGTGCCAGCAGCCCGCCGGGACACTCGTCTGAAGCTTTCTTT
CASSPPGHSSEAFF
>TRBJ1-1|TRBV9|.|.
TGTGCCAGCAGCGTAGGGGGGATCCGGAACACTGAAGCTTTCTTT
CASSVGGIRNTEAFF
>TRBJ1-2|TRBV6-1|.|.
TGTGCCAGCAGTGAGCCTCCAGGGGGCTACACCTTC
CASSEPPGGYTF
>TRBJ1-1|TRBV15|once|.
TGTGCCACCAGCAGAGTAACCAGGGGTGGAGAAGTAGCTTTCTTT
CATSRVTRGGEVAFF
>TRBJ1-6|TRBV5-5|.|.
TGTGCCAGCAGCTCCCACCCGGACAAATTTTCACCCCTCCACTTT
CASSSHPDKFSPLHF
>TRBJ1-5|TRBV5-6|.|TRBD1
TGTGCCAGCAGTTACAGGGACAGGCAGCCCCAGCATTTT
CASSYRDRQPQHF
>TRBJ2-3|TRBV3-1/TRBV3-2|once|.
TGTGCCAGCAGCCAGCGTCGGGGCTGGGTCACAGATACGCAGTATTTT
CASSQRRGWVTDTQYF
>TRBJ2-5|TRBV11-3|.|.
TGTGCCAGCAGCTCGAATTTCGGCGAGACCCAGTACTTC
CASSSNFGETQYF
>TRBJ1-1|TRBV28|.|TRBD1
TGTGCCAGCAGCCGCGATTTCGACAGGGCCGCTGAAGCTTTCTTT
CASSRDFDRAAEAFF
>TRBJ2-1|TRBV29-1|.|TRBD2
TGCAGCGTTGAGAAGACTAGCGGGACATACCCCAATGAGCAGTTCTTC
CSVEKTSGTYPNEQFF
>TRBJ2-7|TRBV7-2|.|.
TGTGCCAGCAGTATACAGGGTGCGGGCTCCTACGAGCAGTACTTC
CASSIQGAGSYEQYF
>TRBJ1-2|TRBV6-6|once|TRBD1
TGTGCCAGCACTCAGGGGGAAGGGGATGGCTACACCTTC
CASTQGEGDGYTF
>TRBJ2-1|TRBV6-4|.|TRBD2
TGTGCCAGCAGTGACTCTAGCGGGTACAATGAGCAGTTCTTC
CASSDSSGYNEQFF
>TRBJ1-1|TRBV2|.|.
TGTGCCAGCAGTGCGTTGACGGTTGAAGCTTTCTTT
CASSALTVEAFF
>TRBJ1-1|TRBV12-3/TRBV12-4|.|.
TGTGCCAGCAGTTTAACAGGGACTGAAGCTTTCTTT
CASSLTGTEAFF
>TRBJ1-4|TRBV20-1|once|.
TGCAGTGCTAGTCCAGGGGTTAATGAAAAACTGTTTTTT
CSASPGVNEKLFF
>TRBJ2-3|TRBV7-9|.|.
TGTGCCAGCAGCCCCGGCAGGGATCTTCCTACGCAGTATTTT
CASSPGRDLPTQYF
>TRBJ2-6|TRBV12-5|.|.
TGTGCTAGTGGTTTGGTACTATCAGGGTCGTCCTCTGGGGCCAACGTCCTGACTTTC
CASGLVLSGSSSGANVLTF
>TRBJ2-7|TRBV19|once|.
TGTGCCAGTAGTATAGGCCGTATCGCCTACGAGCAGTACTTC
CASSIGRIAYEQYF
>TRBJ2-7|TRBV25-1|once|.
TGTGCCAGCCGCCGGGACAACTCCTACGAGCAGTACTTC
CASRRDNSYEQYF
>TRBJ1-2|TRBV7-9|.|.
TGTGCCAGCAGCCCGCAGGGTTTCGGCTACACCTTC
CASSPQGFGYTF
>TRBJ2-7|TRBV5-1|.|.
TGCGCCAGCAGCGCCGGGCTAGTTTCCCCCTACGAGCAGTACTTC
CASSAGLVSPYEQYF
>TRBJ1-1|TRBV12-3/TRBV12-4|.|.
TGTGCCAGCAGTGGACGCACTGAAGCTTTCTTT
CASSGRTEAFF
>TRBJ1-4|TRBV19|.|.
TGTGCCAGTAGTGGGCCTCGGGATGGTAATGAAAAACTGTTTTTT
CASSGPRDGNEKLFF
>TRBJ2-5|TRBV20-1|.|.
TGCAGTGCTAGAGATGGGGGACTCCAGTACTTC
CSARDGGLQYF
>TRBJ1-2|TRBV7-3|.|.
TGTGCCAGCAGCTCTGGACGCGGCCCTTATGGCTACACCTTC
CASSSGRGPYGYTF
>TRBJ2-6|TRBV4-2|.|.
TGTGCCAGCAGCCAAGGTGGGGAGCTTTCCGGGGCCAACGTCCTGACTTTC
CASSQGGELSGANVLTF
>TRBJ2-1|TRBV6-4|few|TRBD2
TGTGCCAGCAGTGAAGCGGGAGGGCCCAATGAGCAGTTCTTC
CASSEAGGPNEQFF
>TRBJ2-1|TRBV6-4|.|TRBD1
TGTGCCAGCAGTGACTACAACAGGGGTTCCTACAATGAGCAGTTCTTC
CASSDYNRGSYNEQFF
>TRBJ1-1|TRBV5-1|.|.
TGCGCCAGCAGCCTCGGGGGCACCTTTAGGAACACTGAAGCTTTCTTT
CASSLGGTFRNTEAFF
>TRBJ2-7|TRBV19|.|TRBD1
TGTGCCAGTACCCGCGACGGGGGACAGGGTCGGGAGCAGTACTTC
CASTRDGGQGREQYF
>TRBJ1-3|TRBV6-5|few|.
TGTGCCAGCAGTTACCGTACAGCAAGCTCTGGAAACACCATATATTTT
CASSYRTASSGNTIYF
>TRBJ2-4|TRBV5-4|.|.
TGTGCCAGCAGCTTGGGGAGGGGGGCTATCAAAAACATTCAGTACTTC
CASSLGRGAIKNIQYF
>TRBJ1-4|TRBV5-6|.|TRBD1
TGTGCCAGCACCTTCTCGACAGGGGGGCTAAAACTGTTTTTT
CASTFSTGGLKLFF
>TRBJ1-2|TRBV7-9|.|TRBD1
TGTGCCAGCAGCTTAGCGACAGGGGGCGGGTATGGCTACACCTTC
CASSLATGGGYGYTF
>TRBJ2-7|TRBV5-8|.|TRBD1
TGTGCCAGCAGCCCCGGGACAGGGTACTCCTACGAGCAGTACTTC
CASSPGTGYSYEQYF
>TRBJ2-2|TRBV27|.|.
TGTGCCAGCAGTCCACCGACGAGAACCGGGGAGCTGTTTTTT
CASSPPTRTGELFF